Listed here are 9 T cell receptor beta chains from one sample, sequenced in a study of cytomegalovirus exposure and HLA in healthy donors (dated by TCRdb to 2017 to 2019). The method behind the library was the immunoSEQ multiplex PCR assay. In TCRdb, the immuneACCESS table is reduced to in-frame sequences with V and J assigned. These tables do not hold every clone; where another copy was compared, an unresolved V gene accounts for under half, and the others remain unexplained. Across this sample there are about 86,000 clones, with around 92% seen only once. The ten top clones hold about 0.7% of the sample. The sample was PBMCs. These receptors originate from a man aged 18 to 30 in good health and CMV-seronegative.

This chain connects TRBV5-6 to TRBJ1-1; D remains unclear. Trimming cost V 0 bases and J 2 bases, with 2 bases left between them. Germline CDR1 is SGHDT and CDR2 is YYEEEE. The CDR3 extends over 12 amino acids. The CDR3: CASSLANTEAFF. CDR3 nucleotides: TGTGCCAGCAGCTTGGCTAACACTGAAGCTTTCTTT.

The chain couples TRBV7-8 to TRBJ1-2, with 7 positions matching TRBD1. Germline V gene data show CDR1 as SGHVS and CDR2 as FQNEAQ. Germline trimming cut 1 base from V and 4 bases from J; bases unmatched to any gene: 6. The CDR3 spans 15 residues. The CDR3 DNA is TGTGCCAGCAGCTTAGGATCAGGGGGGACCTATGGCTACACCTTC. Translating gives CASSLGSGGTYGYTF.

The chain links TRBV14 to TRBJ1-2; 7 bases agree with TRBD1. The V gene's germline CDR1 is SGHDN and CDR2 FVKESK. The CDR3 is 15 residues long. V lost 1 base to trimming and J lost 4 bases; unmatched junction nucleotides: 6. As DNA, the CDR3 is TGTGCCAGCAGCCAAGGATCGACAGGGTCCTATGGCTACACCTTC. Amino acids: CASSQGSTGSYGYTF.

The CDR3 bases are TGTGCCAGCAGCCGGGGACTAGCGGGGGGGGTAGATACGCAGTATTTT. It codes for CASSRGLAGGVDTQYF. The V call is TRBV11-3, the J call TRBJ2-3; TRBD2 agrees at 16 bases. Germline V gene data show CDR1 as SGHNT and CDR2 as YENEEA. The CDR3 contains 16 residues. Trimming at V came to 5 bases and at J to 5 bases, leaving 4 bases not matched to a gene.

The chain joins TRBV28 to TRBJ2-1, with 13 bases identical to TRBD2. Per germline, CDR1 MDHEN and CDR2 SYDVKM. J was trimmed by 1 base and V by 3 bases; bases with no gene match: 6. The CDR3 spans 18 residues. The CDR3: CASSLRTSGRESYNEQFF. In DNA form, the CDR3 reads TGTGCCAGCAGTTTGCGGACTAGCGGGAGAGAATCCTACAATGAGCAGTTCTTC.

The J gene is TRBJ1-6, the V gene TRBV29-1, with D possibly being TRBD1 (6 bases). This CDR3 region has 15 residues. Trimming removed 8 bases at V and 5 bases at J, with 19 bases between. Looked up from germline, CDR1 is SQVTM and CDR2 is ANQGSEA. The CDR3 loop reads CSSPRDRPNNSPLHF. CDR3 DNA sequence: TGCAGCTCGCCCCGCGACAGGCCCAATAATTCACCCCTCCACTTT.

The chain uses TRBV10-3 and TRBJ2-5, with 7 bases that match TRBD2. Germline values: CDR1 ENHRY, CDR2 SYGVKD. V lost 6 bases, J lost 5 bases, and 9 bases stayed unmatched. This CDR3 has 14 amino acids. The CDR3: CAISPSRGEETQYF. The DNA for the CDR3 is TGTGCCATCAGCCCATCCCGGGGGGAGGAGACCCAGTACTTC.

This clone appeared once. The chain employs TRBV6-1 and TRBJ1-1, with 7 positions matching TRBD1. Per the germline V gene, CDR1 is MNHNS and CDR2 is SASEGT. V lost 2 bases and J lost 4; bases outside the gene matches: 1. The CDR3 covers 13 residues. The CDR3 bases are TGTGCCAGCAGTGAATACAGGGGCACTGAAGCTTTCTTT. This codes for CASSEYRGTEAFF.

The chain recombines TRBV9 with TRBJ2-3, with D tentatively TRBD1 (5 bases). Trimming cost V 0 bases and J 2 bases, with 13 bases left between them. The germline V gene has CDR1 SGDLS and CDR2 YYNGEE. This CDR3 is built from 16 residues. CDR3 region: CASSVGGALSTDTQYF. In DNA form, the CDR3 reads TGTGCCAGCAGCGTAGGTGGGGCACTCTCCACAGATACGCAGTATTTT.